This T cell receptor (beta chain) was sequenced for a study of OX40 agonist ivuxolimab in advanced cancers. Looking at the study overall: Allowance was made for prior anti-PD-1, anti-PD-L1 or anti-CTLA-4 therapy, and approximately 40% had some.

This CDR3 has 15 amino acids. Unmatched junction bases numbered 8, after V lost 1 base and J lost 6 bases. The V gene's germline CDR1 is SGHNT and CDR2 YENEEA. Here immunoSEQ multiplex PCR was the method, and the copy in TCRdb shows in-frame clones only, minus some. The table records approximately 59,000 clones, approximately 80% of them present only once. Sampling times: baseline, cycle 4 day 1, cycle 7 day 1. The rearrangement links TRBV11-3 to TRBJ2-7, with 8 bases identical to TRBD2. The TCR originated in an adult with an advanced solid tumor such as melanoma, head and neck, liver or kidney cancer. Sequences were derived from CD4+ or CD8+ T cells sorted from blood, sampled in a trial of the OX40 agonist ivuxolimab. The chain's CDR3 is CASSLAAGGSSEQYF. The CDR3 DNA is TGTGCCAGCAGCTTAGCCGCGGGGGGCTCATCCGAGCAGTACTTC.